This is a list of T cell receptor beta chains from one sample in a study of T cell repertoires in cytomegalovirus infection. MiXCR was run by TCRdb on the reads, yielding one entry per CDR3 protein. The data contain 450,000 to 600,000 distinct CDR3 sequences, about 11% of them singletons. Sequencing used PBMCs. The receptors stem from a human donor in good health (CMV status not recorded). Some clones in this sample may be carry-over from other donors' samples. CDR3s include the opening cysteine and the closing phenylalanine or tryptophan. D genes are given only for firm matches. Only some rows state a clone size, as once, few, many or a class for expanded clones.

v_call: TRBV25-1; d_call: NA; clone_size: NA; j_call: TRBJ2-5; cdr3_length: 14; cdr3_nt: TGTGCCAGCAGCACCTTCGGGCAGAAAGAGACCCAGTACTTC; cdr3_aa: CASSTFGQKETQYF
v_call: TRBV20-1; d_call: NA; clone_size: many; j_call: TRBJ2-7; cdr3_length: 14; cdr3_nt: TGCAGTGCTAGAGAGGCTTTAGCTAGGTACGAGCAGTACTTC; cdr3_aa: CSAREALARYEQYF
v_call: TRBV10-3; d_call: NA; clone_size: many; j_call: TRBJ2-2; cdr3_length: 12; cdr3_nt: TGTGCCATCAAGGGACCCACCGGGGAGCTGTTTTTT; cdr3_aa: CAIKGPTGELFF
v_call: TRBV7-9; d_call: TRBD2; clone_size: few; j_call: TRBJ2-7; cdr3_length: 16; cdr3_nt: TGTGCCAGCAGCGGTAGACTAGCGGGGGGCGCCTACGAGCAGTACTTC; cdr3_aa: CASSGRLAGGAYEQYF
v_call: TRBV5-1; d_call: TRBD1; clone_size: many; j_call: TRBJ1-1; cdr3_length: 17; cdr3_nt: TGCGCCAGCAGCCTTGGGACAGGGGGCGCTTTGAACACTGAAGCTTTCTTT; cdr3_aa: CASSLGTGGALNTEAFF
v_call: TRBV6-1; d_call: NA; clone_size: NA; j_call: TRBJ1-6; cdr3_length: 17; cdr3_nt: TGTGCCAGCAGTGCCACGTTCGGACAGACTGATAATTCACCCCTCCACTTT; cdr3_aa: CASSATFGQTDNSPLHF
v_call: TRBV14; d_call: NA; clone_size: few; j_call: TRBJ1-6; cdr3_length: 14; cdr3_nt: TGTGCCAGCAGCCAAGGGTATGGCGCTTCACCCCTCCACTTT; cdr3_aa: CASSQGYGASPLHF
v_call: TRBV12-5; d_call: NA; clone_size: few; j_call: TRBJ2-7; cdr3_length: 14; cdr3_nt: TGTGCTAGTGGTTTGCAGGTTGAACTGGCCGAGCAGTACTTC; cdr3_aa: CASGLQVELAEQYF
v_call: TRBV19; d_call: TRBD2; clone_size: many; j_call: TRBJ2-7; cdr3_length: 13; cdr3_nt: TGTGCCAGTAGTGAGCGGGGGGCAGGCGAGCAGTACTTC; cdr3_aa: CASSERGAGEQYF
v_call: TRBV12-3/TRBV12-4; d_call: NA; clone_size: many; j_call: TRBJ2-1; cdr3_length: 14; cdr3_nt: TGTGCCAGCAGCTCAAGGCGGGACTACAATGAGCAGTTCTTC; cdr3_aa: CASSSRRDYNEQFF
v_call: TRBV28; d_call: TRBD2; clone_size: NA; j_call: TRBJ2-1; cdr3_length: 15; cdr3_nt: TGTGCCAGCAGTTTCGCGGGAGGGAGGTACAATGAGCAGTTCTTC; cdr3_aa: CASSFAGGRYNEQFF
v_call: TRBV2; d_call: NA; clone_size: few; j_call: TRBJ1-5; cdr3_length: 14; cdr3_nt: TGTGCCAGCAGGAGGCTGTTTAGCAATCAGCCCCAGCATTTT; cdr3_aa: CASRRLFSNQPQHF
v_call: TRBV7-3; d_call: TRBD2; clone_size: many; j_call: TRBJ2-5; cdr3_length: 15; cdr3_nt: TGTGCCAGCAGCCCGAGCGGGGGGCGCCGGGAGACCCAGTACTTC; cdr3_aa: CASSPSGGRRETQYF
v_call: TRBV3-1; d_call: NA; clone_size: NA; j_call: TRBJ2-7; cdr3_length: 14; cdr3_nt: TGTGCCAGCAGCCAAGGAGAAGGGTCAGGCGAGCAGTACTTC; cdr3_aa: CASSQGEGSGEQYF
v_call: TRBV4-2; d_call: TRBD2; clone_size: NA; j_call: TRBJ2-5; cdr3_length: 15; cdr3_nt: TGTGCCAGCAGCCAAGAATTCGGGGGGGTTGAGACCCAGTACTTC; cdr3_aa: CASSQEFGGVETQYF
v_call: TRBV19; d_call: NA; clone_size: many; j_call: TRBJ2-7; cdr3_length: 15; cdr3_nt: TGTGCCAGTAGTCTTCCCGGTATACCCTCCTACGAGCAGTACTTC; cdr3_aa: CASSLPGIPSYEQYF
v_call: TRBV14; d_call: TRBD1; clone_size: few; j_call: TRBJ1-2; cdr3_length: 14; cdr3_nt: TGTGCCAGCAGCCAACGGGACAGGAGAAACGGCTACACCTTC; cdr3_aa: CASSQRDRRNGYTF
v_call: TRBV7-9; d_call: NA; clone_size: NA; j_call: TRBJ1-5; cdr3_length: 16; cdr3_nt: TGTGCCAGCAGTCCCATGACAGGCCCCTTCAATCAGCCCCAGCATTTT; cdr3_aa: CASSPMTGPFNQPQHF
v_call: TRBV27; d_call: NA; clone_size: NA; j_call: TRBJ1-3; cdr3_length: 15; cdr3_nt: TGTGCCAGCAGCCGCGTAGGGGTTTCTGGAAACACCATATATTTT; cdr3_aa: CASSRVGVSGNTIYF
v_call: TRBV20-1; d_call: NA; clone_size: NA; j_call: TRBJ2-2; cdr3_length: 13; cdr3_nt: TGCAGTGCCGAAATACAGGACACCGGGGAGCTGTTTTTT; cdr3_aa: CSAEIQDTGELFF
v_call: TRBV3-1; d_call: NA; clone_size: few; j_call: TRBJ1-3; cdr3_length: 15; cdr3_nt: TGTGCCAGCAGCCATCGGAGTTTACGTGGAAACACCATATATTTT; cdr3_aa: CASSHRSLRGNTIYF
v_call: TRBV10-3; d_call: TRBD1; clone_size: many; j_call: TRBJ1-5; cdr3_length: 14; cdr3_nt: TGTGCCATCAGAGAAGGAAACAGGGGGCAGCCCCAGCATTTT; cdr3_aa: CAIREGNRGQPQHF
v_call: TRBV18; d_call: TRBD1; clone_size: many; j_call: TRBJ2-7; cdr3_length: 14; cdr3_nt: TGTGCCAGCAGCCCGGGACAGGGGGCATACGAGCAGTACTTC; cdr3_aa: CASSPGQGAYEQYF
v_call: TRBV29-1; d_call: NA; clone_size: many; j_call: TRBJ2-6; cdr3_length: 12; cdr3_nt: TGCAGCGTATACTCTGGGGCCAACGTCCTGACTTTC; cdr3_aa: CSVYSGANVLTF
v_call: TRBV29-1; d_call: TRBD2; clone_size: NA; j_call: TRBJ2-7; cdr3_length: 17; cdr3_nt: TGCAGCGTTGAAGGAGCTAGCGGGAGGAATCCAACCTACGAGCAGTACTTC; cdr3_aa: CSVEGASGRNPTYEQYF
v_call: TRBV20-1; d_call: NA; clone_size: many; j_call: TRBJ1-1; cdr3_length: 17; cdr3_nt: TGCAGTGCTACTAACAGGGCAACTAACGCAATGAACACTGAAGCTTTCTTT; cdr3_aa: CSATNRATNAMNTEAFF
v_call: TRBV28; d_call: TRBD1; clone_size: NA; j_call: TRBJ2-7; cdr3_length: 15; cdr3_nt: TGTGCCAGCAGCCACCGGACAGGGGGCAACTACGAGCAGTACTTC; cdr3_aa: CASSHRTGGNYEQYF
v_call: TRBV19; d_call: NA; clone_size: NA; j_call: TRBJ1-1; cdr3_length: 15; cdr3_nt: TGTGCCAGTAGCTATAGGAACAGGGTGAACACTGAAGCTTTCTTT; cdr3_aa: CASSYRNRVNTEAFF
v_call: TRBV5-5; d_call: TRBD2; clone_size: many; j_call: TRBJ2-1; cdr3_length: 14; cdr3_nt: TGTGCCAGCTCGGGACTAGCGGGAATCAATGAGCAGTTCTTC; cdr3_aa: CASSGLAGINEQFF
v_call: TRBV5-1; d_call: TRBD1; clone_size: NA; j_call: TRBJ2-5; cdr3_length: 15; cdr3_nt: TGCGCCAGCAGCTTGGGGGACAGGCACCAAGAGACCCAGTACTTC; cdr3_aa: CASSLGDRHQETQYF
v_call: TRBV7-9; d_call: NA; clone_size: many; j_call: TRBJ2-5; cdr3_length: 15; cdr3_nt: TGTGCCAGCAGCATCGGAGCGAGTACTGGGGAGACCCAGTACTTC; cdr3_aa: CASSIGASTGETQYF